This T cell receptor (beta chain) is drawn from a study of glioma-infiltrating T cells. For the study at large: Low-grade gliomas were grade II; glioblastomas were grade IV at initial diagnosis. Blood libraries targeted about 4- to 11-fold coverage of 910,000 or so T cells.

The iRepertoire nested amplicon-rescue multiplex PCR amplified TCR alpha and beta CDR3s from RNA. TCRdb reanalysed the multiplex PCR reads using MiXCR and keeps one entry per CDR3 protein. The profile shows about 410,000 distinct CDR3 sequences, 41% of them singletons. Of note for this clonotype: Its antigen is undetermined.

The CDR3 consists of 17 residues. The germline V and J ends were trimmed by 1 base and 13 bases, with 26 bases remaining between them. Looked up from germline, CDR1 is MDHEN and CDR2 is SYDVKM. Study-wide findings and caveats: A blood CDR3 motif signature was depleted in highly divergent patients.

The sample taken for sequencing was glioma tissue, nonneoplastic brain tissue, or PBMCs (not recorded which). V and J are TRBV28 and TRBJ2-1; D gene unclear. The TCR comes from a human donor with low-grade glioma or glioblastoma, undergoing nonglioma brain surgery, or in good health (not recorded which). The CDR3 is CASSLYLALGSKNIQFF. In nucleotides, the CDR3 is TGTGCCAGCAGTTTATACCTGGCCCTAGGGTCCAAAAACATTCAGTTCTTC.